Sequencing of this TCR beta chain was carried out in a study of response to subunit inactivated influenza vaccine. The trim removed 3 bases at V and 2 bases at J, leaving 12 bases unmatched. Germline loops: CDR1 MDHEN, CDR2 SYDVKM. The CDR3 covers 19 residues. The table lists this clonotype with many counts. The antigen remains unidentified. Study conclusions and caveats: Authors suggested each seasonal flu vaccination may recruit only limited numbers of new T cells.

A single record per CDR3 protein comes from TCRdb applying MiXCR to the RT-PCR reads. The data show about 620,000 distinct CDR3 sequences, with 12% seen just once and roughly 10% held by the top ten. Specimen: PBMCs from blood, collected on the day of vaccination. The sequence was obtained from a man aged 45-65 years who received an inactivated influenza vaccine. The chain recombines TRBV28 with TRBJ2-3, with 12 bases that match TRBD2. The CDR3 sequence is CASSFSFIGLAGLTDTQYF. DNA of the CDR3: TGTGCCAGCAGTTTCTCCTTCATCGGACTAGCGGGACTCACAGATACGCAGTATTTT.